This T cell receptor beta chain was obtained from a study of vaccination effects on CD4 cells after COVID-19. The wider study: Antigen-specific CD4+ T cell clonotypes were called by their expansion after viral peptide-pool culture in ViraFEST. A couple of convalescent pre-vaccine samples were taken 142 and 148 days post-diagnosis. Whole-study results and caveats: Long after vaccination, the clones induced by infection and by vaccine shrank markedly in size.

Germline-derived CDR1 and CDR2 are MNHEY and SMNVEV (reference sequence). There are 11 residues in the CDR3. The V end was cut by 8 bases, the J end by 8 bases, with 9 bases between. Notes on this clone: What it recognizes is unknown.

Here immunoSEQ multiplex PCR was the method, and the copy in TCRdb shows in-frame clones only, minus some. The sample records about 66,000 clones, 72% being singletons. Researchers isolated CD4+ T cells once less than 13 days of culture had elapsed. It was between March and December 2020 that the person had a SARS-CoV-2 infection confirmed by PCR. The source is a human donor who had a prior SARS-CoV-2 infection. The chain combines TRBV27 with TRBJ1-4; D gene unclear. This material consisted of CD4+ T cells from PBMCs cultured without peptide, taken before COVID-19 vaccination. The DNA of the CDR3 is TGTGCCAGCGAGGACGGCGAAAAACTGTTTTTT. Translation gives CASEDGEKLFF. Complete variable domain (other parts from reference TRBV27 and TRBJ1-4): EAQVTQNPRYLITVTGKKLTVTCSQNMNHEYMSWYRQDPGLGLRQIYYSMNVEVTDKGDVPEGYKVSRKEKRNFPLILESPSPNQTSLYFCASEDGEKLFFGSGTQLSVL.